Following are 27 T cell receptor beta chains from one sample sequenced in a study of cytomegalovirus exposure and HLA in healthy donors. Vbeta (60) and Jbeta (13) primers were used in the PCR. Data came from immunoSEQ multiplex PCR; TCRdb stores just in-frame clones and leaves some out. Its listing shows 65,000 to 90,000 clones. Sequenced: PBMCs. These receptors all stem from a female donor in good health and CMV-seropositive.

V gene TRBV2 combines with J gene TRBJ1-4; D may be TRBD1 (6 bases). Per the germline V gene, CDR1 is SNHLY and CDR2 is FYNNEI. This CDR3 spans 12 amino acids. Trimming left V 9 bases short and J 3 bases short, with 8 bases between. This chain's CDR3 is CASQGPNEKLFF. CDR3 in DNA: TGTGCCAGTCAGGGGCCTAATGAAAAACTGTTTTTT. The whole variable domain, filled in from reference TRBV2 and TRBJ1-4, reads EPEVTQTPSHQVTQMGQEVILRCVPISNHLYFYWYRQILGQKVEFLVSFYNNEISEKSEIFDDQFSVERPDGSNFTLKIRSTKLEDSAMYFCASQGPNEKLFFGSGTQLSVL.

The gene calls are TRBV9 and TRBJ2-1; 10 positions match TRBD1. The CDR3 is 15 amino acids. CDR1 SGDLS and CDR2 YYNGEE come from the germline V gene. V lost 0 bases and J lost 4; bases outside the gene matches: 1. Written as DNA, the CDR3 is TGTGCCAGCAGCGTAGTGGGACAGGGGTACAATGAGCAGTTCTTC. Residues: CASSVVGQGYNEQFF.

V is TRBV28 and J is TRBJ1-1; 8 bases fit TRBD1. V gave up 6 bases and J gave up 1 base; unmatched junction bases: 4. The germline V gene encodes CDR1 MDHEN and CDR2 SYDVKM. The CDR3 sequence is 14 residues long. In DNA form, the CDR3 reads TGTGCCAGCAGCGTAACAGGGGGGAACACTGAAGCTTTCTTT. Translation: CASSVTGGNTEAFF.

This chain joins TRBV14 and TRBJ2-3, with D tentatively TRBD1 (5 bases). V lost 0 bases and J lost 1, with 11 bases in between. The germline CDR1 and CDR2 sequences are SGHDN and FVKESK. This CDR3 spans 16 amino acids. This chain's CDR3 is CASSQDQGFGTDTQYF. The CDR3 DNA reads TGTGCCAGCAGCCAAGATCAGGGTTTCGGCACAGATACGCAGTATTTT. The variable domain in full, completed from reference TRBV14 and TRBJ2-3, reads EAGVTQFPSHSVIEKGQTVTLRCDPISGHDNLYWYRRVMGKEIKFLLHFVKESKQDESGMPNNRFLAERTGGTYSTLKVQPAELEDSGVYFCASSQDQGFGTDTQYFGPGTRLTVL.

This chain uses TRBV6-1 with TRBJ1-3; D unresolved. Germline loops: CDR1 MNHNS, CDR2 SASEGT. The V and J ends lost 7 bases and 4 bases respectively, with 8 bases between them. This CDR3 region has 12 residues. The CDR3 loop is CASTLQGNTIYF. The CDR3 region has the DNA TGTGCCAGCACCCTACAGGGAAACACCATATATTTT.

The CDR3, as DNA: TGCGCCAGCAGCCAAGAGGGGGGCACTGAAGCTTTCTTT. This codes for CASSQEGGTEAFF. V gene TRBV4-3 combines with J gene TRBJ1-1; possibly TRBD1 for D (5 bases). This CDR3 region has 13 residues. In germline, CDR1 is LGHNA, CDR2 YSLEER. Trimming pared 0 bases from V and 4 bases from J, leaving 6 bases between.

This chain links TRBV6-6 with TRBJ1-5; a possible D gene is TRBD1 (6 bases). Germline V lookup: CDR1 MNHNY, CDR2 SVGAGI (reference sequence). V lost 6 bases and J 4 bases, leaving 19 bases between the germline ends. The CDR3 consists of 16 residues. CDR3 sequence (DNA): TGTGCCAGCAGCCACGATATCCGGGACATTAATCAGCCCCAGCATTTT. Residues: CASSHDIRDINQPQHF.

V gene TRBV7-3 combines with J gene TRBJ2-3; TRBD2 matches at 9 bases. From germline, CDR1 is SGHTA and CDR2 FQGTGA. This CDR3 has 15 residues. V lost 2 bases to trimming and J lost 6 bases; unmatched junction nucleotides: 6. CDR3 region: CASSLGAGGTDTQYF. The CDR3 DNA reads as TGTGCCAGCAGCTTAGGAGCGGGAGGAACTGATACGCAGTATTTT.

V gene TRBV5-1 combines with J gene TRBJ1-4; perhaps TRBD1 as D (5 bases). Between the trimmed V and J ends, which lost 4 bases and 0 bases, there was a span of 10 bases. The CDR3 contains 15 residues. The V gene's germline CDR1 is SGHRS and CDR2 YFSETQ. CDR3 sequence (DNA): TGCGCCAGCAGCCAGACGGGGGCAACTAATGAAAAACTGTTTTTT. Amino acid sequence: CASSQTGATNEKLFF.

V usage is TRBV6-1 and J usage is TRBJ2-7; 7 positions match TRBD1. This CDR3 has 17 residues. The J segment lost 2 bases and the V segment lost 4 bases, leaving 14 bases of the junction unmatched. Germline-derived CDR1 and CDR2 are MNHNS and SASEGT. The CDR3 DNA reads TGTGCCAGCAGTGGCCAATATGGGACAGACCCCACCTACGAGCAGTACTTC. Its translation is CASSGQYGTDPTYEQYF.

V is TRBV6-5 and J is TRBJ2-1; 8 positions match TRBD2. Germline V gene data show CDR1 as MNHEY and CDR2 as SVGAGI. The length of the CDR3 is 13 residues. Trimming took 4 bases from V and 8 from J; bases not matched to a gene: 4. CDR3 loop: CASSSGLVDEQFF. In nucleotides, the CDR3 is TGTGCCAGCAGTTCGGGACTAGTCGATGAGCAGTTCTTC.

The chain has TRBV19 and TRBJ2-1; 12 bases agree with TRBD1. Germline V gene lookup returns CDR1 LNHDA and CDR2 SQIVND (reference sequence). This CDR3 comprises 16 residues. J lost 2 bases, V lost 7 bases, and 6 bases had no gene match. This CDR3 is CASTPGQGATYNEQFF. The DNA of the CDR3 is TGTGCCAGTACTCCGGGACAGGGGGCAACCTACAATGAGCAGTTCTTC.

The chain is built from TRBV29-1 and TRBJ2-3, with D maybe TRBD1 (6 bases). With 6 bases removed from V and 1 base from J, the gap between germline ends came to 14 bases. The CDR3 totals 14 residues. Per germline, CDR1 SQVTM and CDR2 ANQGSEA. CDR3 amino acids: CSVLQGSGTDTQYF. The CDR3 DNA sequence: TGCAGCGTCTTACAGGGATCTGGCACAGATACGCAGTATTTT.

The chain has TRBV29-1 and TRBJ1-2; D perhaps matches TRBD1 (5 bases). Germline CDR1 and CDR2: SQVTM and ANQGSEA. The CDR3 has 14 amino acids. V dropped 0 bases and J dropped 3 bases, with 11 bases sitting between them. The CDR3: CSVEDSGPHYGYTF. CDR3 DNA sequence: TGCAGCGTTGAAGATTCAGGGCCTCACTATGGCTACACCTTC.

The J gene is TRBJ1-2, the V gene TRBV7-2; D gene ambiguous. This CDR3 is 15 amino acids long. V shed 1 base and J shed 0 bases, with 9 bases lying between them. Germline V gene lookup returns CDR1 SGHTA and CDR2 FQGNSA. The CDR3 loop reads CASSLVEGANYGYTF. DNA of the CDR3: TGTGCCAGCAGCTTAGTGGAGGGAGCTAACTATGGCTACACCTTC. The variable domain in full, with the rest retrieved from reference TRBV7-2 and TRBJ1-2, is GAGVSQSPSNKVTEKGKDVELRCDPISGHTALYWYRQSLGQGLEFLIYFQGNSAPDKSGLPSDRFSAERTGGSVSTLTIQRTQQEDSAVYLCASSLVEGANYGYTFGSGTRLTVV.

The rearrangement links TRBV4-1 to TRBJ2-1, with a tentative D call TRBD2 (5 bases). The V and J ends lost 0 bases and 6 bases respectively, with 12 bases between them. The CDR3 loop spans 15 amino acids. Germline values: CDR1 MGHRA, CDR2 YSYEKL. The CDR3 loop reads CASSQEGGSGNEQFF. Here the CDR3 DNA reads TGCGCCAGCAGCCAAGAAGGTGGGAGCGGCAATGAGCAGTTCTTC.

The genes are TRBV28 and TRBJ2-1; a possible D gene is TRBD1 (5 bases). V lost 2 bases and J lost 8, with 10 bases in between. The CDR3 runs 13 residues. Looked up from germline, CDR1 is MDHEN and CDR2 is SYDVKM. CDR3 nucleotide sequence: TGTGCCAGCAGTTTACTTGGGGCAGATGAGCAGTTCTTC. Amino acids: CASSLLGADEQFF.

The chain employs TRBV18 and TRBJ2-5, with a possible D match to TRBD2 (6 bases). CDR3 size: 17 residues. V gave up 3 bases and J gave up 2 bases, with 19 bases separating them. Germline CDR1 is KGHSH and CDR2 is LQKENI. The CDR3 loop reads CASSPGGPWVAQETQYF. In DNA, the CDR3 is TGTGCCAGCTCACCGGGGGGACCCTGGGTGGCACAAGAGACCCAGTACTTC.

Worth noting for this clone: Other DNA sequences in this sample translate to the same CDR3. This chain uses TRBV18 with TRBJ1-1; D is unresolved. From germline, CDR1 is KGHSH and CDR2 LQKENI. The length of the CDR3 is 14 residues. V shed 6 bases and J shed 1 base, with 12 bases lying between them. CDR3 loop: CASSPRQGNTEAFF. DNA of the CDR3: TGTGCCAGCTCCCCCAGGCAAGGGAACACTGAAGCTTTCTTT.

This chain joins TRBV6-1 and TRBJ2-1; D is possibly TRBD2 (6 bases). CDR3 length equals 14 residues. Trimming pared 4 bases from V and 7 bases from J, leaving 14 bases between. Germline V gene lookup returns CDR1 MNHNS and CDR2 SASEGT. The CDR3 DNA reads TGTGCCAGCAGTGGGTGGACTGGGGGGAATGAGCAGTTCTTC. The encoded protein is CASSGWTGGNEQFF.

The genes are TRBV28 and TRBJ1-2; a weak D match, TRBD1 (6 bases). Germline CDR1 and CDR2: MDHEN and SYDVKM. The CDR3 covers 14 residues. V dropped 4 bases and J dropped 7 bases, with 16 bases sitting between them. The CDR3 nucleotides are TGTGCCAGCAGTTCTAAAGGGGGATCGTTTGGCTACACCTTC. Translated: CASSSKGGSFGYTF.

The chain joins TRBV7-2 to TRBJ2-3, with D uncertain. V shed 1 base and J shed 2 bases, with 7 bases lying between them. The CDR3 has 14 amino acids. Per the germline V gene, CDR1 is SGHTA and CDR2 is FQGNSA. CDR3 loop: CASSLGAFTDTQYF. The DNA of the CDR3 is TGTGCCAGCAGCTTAGGGGCCTTCACAGATACGCAGTATTTT.

The rearrangement links TRBV4-2 to TRBJ1-2, with D unresolved. Germline CDR1 is LGHNA and CDR2 is YNFKEQ. CDR3 length: 18 amino acids. Trimming removed 4 bases at V and 3 bases at J, with 24 bases between. The CDR3 spells CASSPVGLPSSFDYGYTF. The CDR3 DNA is TGTGCCAGCAGCCCCGTCGGACTGCCTTCCTCCTTTGACTATGGCTACACCTTC.

The chain combines TRBV6-1 with TRBJ1-1; TRBD1 might be the D (5 bases). The CDR3 runs to 13 residues. Germline CDR1 reads MNHNS; CDR2 reads SASEGT. Between the trimmed V and J ends, which lost 4 bases and 7 bases, there was a span of 13 bases. The CDR3 DNA follows: TGTGCCAGCAGTGTATGGGGGGAAGGTGAAGCTTTCTTT. This translates into CASSVWGEGEAFF.

V and J are TRBV11-1 and TRBJ2-7, with 9 nucleotides matching TRBD2. The CDR3 totals 17 residues. Germline V gives CDR1 SGHAT, CDR2 FQDESV (reference sequence). J gave up 4 bases and V 0 bases, and 10 bases lay outside the gene matches. CDR3 sequence: CASSLARLETSGYEQYF. In DNA, the CDR3 is TGTGCCAGCAGCTTAGCACGGCTGGAAACTAGCGGGTACGAGCAGTACTTC.

The chain couples TRBV19 to TRBJ1-1; 10 bases line up with TRBD1. This CDR3 is built from 15 residues. The germline V gene encodes CDR1 LNHDA and CDR2 SQIVND (reference sequence). Unmatched junction bases numbered 6, after V lost 7 bases and J lost 1 base. In DNA, the CDR3 is TGTGCCAGTAAATGGGACAGGGGATCGAACACTGAAGCTTTCTTT. Its translation is CASKWDRGSNTEAFF.

This chain uses TRBV6-1 with TRBJ2-4; TRBD1 agrees at 9 bases. Per the germline V gene, CDR1 is MNHNS and CDR2 is SASEGT. Trimming at V came to 3 bases and at J to 0 bases, leaving 6 bases not matched to a gene. This CDR3 is 17 amino acids long. CDR3 residues: CASSDDDRGGAKNIQYF. DNA for the CDR3: TGTGCCAGCAGTGACGACGACAGGGGGGGAGCCAAAAACATTCAGTACTTC.